A single sample gave rise to the 29 T cell receptor beta chains below, sequenced in a study of tumor and adjacent non-tumor tissue in lung cancer. No cell sorting was done before RNA was extracted from the tissue. Distant lung tissue was collected more than 3 cm away from the tumor edge. The library came from three nested PCR rounds adapted from ARM-PCR protocols. TCRdb ran MiXCR on the multiplex PCR reads and lists one entry per CDR3 protein. The sample includes roughly 44,000 distinct CDR3 sequences, roughly 62% seen only once; the top ten take under 20%. The sample taken for sequencing was distant non-tumor lung tissue. The receptors here all came from a woman in her 40s with non-small cell lung cancer.

Concerning this clonotype: The junction does not match germline at one end; this may be a read error. The chain uses TRBV4-1 and TRBJ1-1; the D gene is possibly TRBD1 (5 bases). The germline gives CDR1 MGHRA, CDR2 YSYEKL. The CDR3 sequence is 19 residues long. The CDR3 DNA follows: TGTGCCAGCAGCCAAGATCCAAGGGTGGGGGTTTCGTCGAACACTGAAGCTTTCTTT. The encoded protein is CASSQDPRVGVSSNTEAFF.

The V and J genes are TRBV29-1 and TRBJ2-4; the D gene is possibly TRBD2 (5 bases). Germline CDR1 is SQVTM and CDR2 is ANQGSEA. The CDR3 covers 15 residues. Trimming took off 5 bases at V and 2 bases at J, with 16 bases between the two ends. In DNA, the CDR3 is TGCAGCGTTCTGGTCTTGGACTTATCCAAAAACATTCAGTACTTC. Protein product: CSVLVLDLSKNIQYF.

The J gene is TRBJ2-3, the V gene TRBV20-1; TRBD2 is a possible D gene (5 bases). The CDR3 length is 14 residues. Trimming cost V 0 bases and J 0 bases, with 7 bases left between them. CDR1 and CDR2 from the germline V gene are DFQATT and SNEGSKA (reference sequence). The CDR3 DNA follows: TGCAGTGCTAGAGAGGGCGGGAGCACAGATACGCAGTATTTT. Its translation is CSAREGGSTDTQYF.

This clonotype was counted a few times. Given a much more abundant clone one base away, this may be a read error. CDR3 coding DNA: TGCGCCAGCAGCTACGGGGCACAGCGGGGGGGCTGGTCCCCAGGTACGCAGTATTTT. As protein: CASSYGAQRGGWSPGTQYF. This rearrangement joins TRBV4-1 to TRBJ2-3, with 10 bases fitting TRBD2. With V trimmed by 5 bases and J by 8 bases, 22 bases remained unmatched. Germline-derived CDR1 and CDR2 are MGHRA and YSYEKL. This CDR3 has 19 residues.

This clonotype is labeled as medium-sized (0.01 to 0.1%). Here the CDR3 reads CASSLAPDRGDNEQFF. CDR3 coding DNA: TGCGCCAGCAGCTTGGCCCCGGACAGGGGAGACAATGAGCAGTTCTTC. The chain is built from TRBV5-1 and TRBJ2-1; 9 positions agree with TRBD1. With 0 bases clipped from V and 5 bases from J, the junction kept 6 bases outside the gene matches. Germline-derived CDR1 and CDR2 are SGHRS and YFSETQ. There are 16 residues in the CDR3.

The sample holds a few counts of this clonotype. This clone may be a read error of a much larger clone one base away. The chain carries TRBV7-8 and TRBJ2-5; no clear D. The CDR3 is 11 residues long. Trimming took 5 bases from V and 8 from J, leaving 9 bases between them. Germline loops: CDR1 SGHVS, CDR2 FQNEAQ. The CDR3 loop reads CASSPDLTQYF. CDR3 bases: TGTGCCAGCAGCCCGGACCTCACCCAGTACTTC.

Comment on this clonotype: Its ends do not fully match the called genes, so a read error is possible. The chain is built from TRBV11-2 and TRBJ1-2; 7 positions match TRBD1. This CDR3 comprises 14 residues. Germline V gives CDR1 SGHAT, CDR2 FQNNGV. DNA for the CDR3: TGTGCCAGCGGCTTGCCTCAGGGGGTCTACGGCTACACCTTC. This gives the protein CASGLPQGVYGYTF. Combining the CDR3 with reference TRBV11-2 and TRBJ1-2 gives the whole variable domain EAGVAQSPRYKIIEKRQSVAFWCNPISGHATLYWYQQILGQGPKLLIQFQNNGVVDDSQLPKDRFSAERLKGVDSTLKIQPAKLEDSAVYLCASGLPQGVYGYTFGSGTRLTVV.

This sequence joins TRBV6-6 and TRBJ2-4, with D perhaps matching TRBD1 (9 bases). Trimming pared 6 bases from V and 6 bases from J, leaving 18 bases between. The V gene's germline CDR1 is MNHNY and CDR2 SVGAGI (reference sequence). The CDR3 sequence is 15 residues long. CDR3 region: CASRSGQGTRNIQYF. The CDR3, as DNA: TGTGCCAGCAGATCCGGACAGGGGACTAGAAACATTCAGTACTTC.

At least ten counts were recorded for this clonotype. The gene calls are TRBV29-1 and TRBJ1-5; TRBD1 aligns across 9 bases. The CDR3 runs to 14 residues. The V segment lost 7 bases and the J segment 3 bases; nucleotides outside the gene matches: 7. Germline loops: CDR1 SQVTM, CDR2 ANQGSEA. CDR3 bases: TGCAGCGCTTCCGGGACAGGGAACAATCAGCCCCAGCATTTT. It yields the protein CSASGTGNNQPQHF.

A note on this clonotype: At one boundary the junction diverges from the germline segment, which might be a read error. The V gene is TRBV12-3 or TRBV12-4, the J gene TRBJ2-7, with no clear D. The CDR3 is made up of 17 amino acids. The CDR3 nucleotides are TGTGCCAGCAGTTTAGGGCAGTCATCGCAAACCTCCTACGAGCAGCCCTTC. Translating it yields CASSLGQSSQTSYEQPF.

A note on this clonotype: This may be a read error, as it is one base from a much larger clone. The chain recombines TRBV5-8 with TRBJ2-1; D gene ambiguous. CDR1 is SGHTS, CDR2 YDEGEE, per germline. The CDR3 spans 15 residues. The V end lost 0 bases, the J end lost 7 bases, and 14 bases lay between the germline ends. CDR3 bases: TGTGCCAGCAGCTTGGACCTGTGGGCAGGAAATGAGCAGTTCTTC. Its translation: CASSLDLWAGNEQFF.

The V call is TRBV29-1, the J call TRBJ2-1; TRBD2 matches 7 bases. The germline CDR1 and CDR2 sequences are SQVTM and ANQGSEA. The CDR3 covers 14 residues. CDR3 region: CNTEGLTVNNEQFF. CDR3 bases: TGCAACACTGAGGGACTAACAGTGAATAATGAGCAGTTCTTC.

This clonotype was observed many times. The chain couples TRBV28 to TRBJ1-1; no firm D call. V was trimmed by 10 bases and J by 6 bases, leaving 15 bases between them. CDR1 MDHEN and CDR2 SYDVKM come from the germline V gene. The CDR3 length is 12 residues. DNA of the CDR3: TGTGCCACCCAAAGCGGGATATCTGAAGCTTTCTTT. It is translated as CATQSGISEAFF. Together with reference TRBV28 and TRBJ1-1, the CDR3 gives the full variable domain: DVKVTQSSRYLVKRTGEKVFLECVQDMDHENMFWYRQDPGLGLRLIYFSYDVKMKEKGDIPEGYSVSREKKERFSLILESASTNQTSMYLCATQSGISEAFFGQGTRLTVV.

This clonotype was detected many times. V usage is TRBV14 and J usage is TRBJ2-5; D perhaps matches TRBD1 (6 bases). Trimming pared 2 bases from V and 1 base from J, leaving 11 bases between. The germline gives CDR1 SGHDN, CDR2 FVKESK. The length of the CDR3 is 15 residues. In DNA form, the CDR3 reads TGTGCCAGCAGCCAACCGACAGGTTTCCAAGAGACCCAGTACTTC. Amino acids: CASSQPTGFQETQYF.

On this clonotype itself: This may come from a read error, since a much larger clone is one base off. This is likely a read error, given that the CDR3 carries no conserved phenylalanine or tryptophan at its end. V and J are TRBV14 and TRBJ1-2, with TRBD1 as a possible D gene (6 bases). In germline, CDR1 is SGHDN, CDR2 FVKESK. There are 15 residues in the CDR3. The V end lost 0 bases, the J end lost 4 bases, and 12 bases lay between the germline ends. The chain's CDR3 is CASSQDRTEGYGYTI. The CDR3 coding sequence is TGTGCCAGCAGCCAAGACCGGACAGAGGGCTATGGCTACACCATC.

This clonotype was found many times. This chain connects TRBV2 to TRBJ2-1; D is undetermined. V was pared by 6 bases and J by 15 bases, with 21 bases between. Germline V gene data show CDR1 as SNHLY and CDR2 as FYNNEI. The CDR3 totals 13 residues. The CDR3 sequence: CASSAANPLLVFF. In nucleotides, the CDR3 is TGTGCCAGCAGCGCGGCTAACCCCCTTTTGGTGTTCTTC.

The V and J genes are TRBV5-4 and TRBJ2-7; 8 positions agree with TRBD2. The CDR3 has 17 amino acids. Germline V gene sequence: CDR1 SGHNT, CDR2 YYREEE (reference sequence). With 4 bases clipped from V and 0 bases from J, the junction kept 12 bases outside the gene matches. The CDR3 sequence is CASSRLEIAGSSYEQYF. The DNA for the CDR3 is TGTGCCAGCAGCCGATTGGAAATAGCGGGGAGCTCCTACGAGCAGTACTTC.

As for this clonotype: The junction departs from the called germline gene at one end, perhaps through a read error. J is TRBJ2-7 and V is TRBV25-1; TRBD2 matches at 8 bases. This CDR3 spans 12 amino acids. Germline V gives CDR1 MGHDK, CDR2 SYGVNS. CDR3 protein: CTSKRESYEQYF. The CDR3 DNA is TGTACCAGCAAGCGGGAGTCCTACGAGCAGTACTTC.

To note about this clonotype: Relative to the germline gene, one junction end is altered; a read error may explain this. The chain has TRBV28 and TRBJ1-5; no reliable D call. CDR3 length equals 15 residues. Germline V gives CDR1 MDHEN, CDR2 SYDVKM. CDR3 DNA: TGTGCCATCAGTTCTGCGGGGAGGGCCGAGCAGCCCCAGCATTTT. Translating it yields CAISSAGRAEQPQHF.

Judged by abundance, this clonotype is large. This chain links TRBV20-1 with TRBJ1-6; D perhaps matches TRBD1 (5 bases). Germline assignment: CDR1 DFQATT and CDR2 SNEGSKA (reference sequence). V was cut by 1 base and J by 5 bases, with 9 bases left in between. This CDR3 is built from 14 residues. CDR3 residues: CSARVGRDNSPLHF. CDR3 nucleotide sequence: TGCAGTGCTAGAGTGGGACGGGATAATTCACCCCTCCACTTT.

Concerning this clonotype: The CDR3 ends on some other residue instead of the conserved phenylalanine or tryptophan, so this is likely a read error. The V gene is TRBV6-5, the J gene TRBJ2-7; a weak D match, TRBD2 (6 bases). The CDR3 runs 15 residues. Per the germline V gene, CDR1 is MNHEY and CDR2 is SVGAGI. The CDR3 DNA sequence: TGTGCCGGCAGTTACGGGGGAGGAGGCTCCTACGAGCAGTACCTC. Translating gives CAGSYGGGGSYEQYL.

Note on this clonotype: This may stem from a read error, because a much larger clone lies one nucleotide away. V and J are TRBV28 and TRBJ2-7; D may match TRBD1 or TRBD2 (5 bases each). The CDR3 is 17 amino acids. The germline V gene has CDR1 MDHEN and CDR2 SYDVKM. Here the CDR3 DNA reads TGTACCATCCCCGTTAAGGGAAATGACGGGGACCCTTACGAGCAGTACTTC. Residues: CTIPVKGNDGDPYEQYF.

On this clonotype: The junction does not match germline at one end; this may be a read error. The chain recombines TRBV11-1 with TRBJ1-1, with TRBD1 identical over 9 bases. This CDR3 region has 17 residues. Germline assignment: CDR1 SGHAT and CDR2 FQDESV (reference sequence). This chain's CDR3 is CASTRLQGAGYRTEAFF. In nucleotides, the CDR3 is TGTGCAAGCACCCGTCTACAGGGGGCTGGGTACCGAACTGAAGCTTTCTTT.

Of note for this clonotype: One end of the junction is discordant with germline, which a read error may explain. The chain joins TRBV11-2 to TRBJ2-5, with D unclear. Germline values: CDR1 SGHAT, CDR2 FQNNGV. The CDR3 sequence is 15 residues long. CDR3 residues: CASSSSNSKEETQYF. The CDR3 DNA reads TGTGCTAGCAGCTCATCAAACAGCAAGGAAGAGACCCAGTACTTC.

Points on this clonotype: A much larger clone is a single base away; this may be a read error. As the CDR3 is not closed by the conserved phenylalanine or tryptophan, this likely results from a read error. The rearrangement uses TRBV28 and TRBJ2-3, with a possible D match to TRBD2 (5 bases). CDR1 and CDR2 (germline): MDHEN, SYDVKM. Trimming stripped 2 bases from V and 5 bases from J, with 8 bases between. There are 13 residues in the CDR3. DNA of the CDR3: TGTGCCAGCAGTTTAAACGGGATAGATACGCAGTATTTG. Amino acids: CASSLNGIDTQYL.

This clonotype showed up many times. V gene TRBV29-1 combines with J gene TRBJ2-2; TRBD2 matches 9 bases. The CDR3 is 14 amino acids. Germline values: CDR1 SQVTM, CDR2 ANQGSEA. The ends lost 4 bases at V and 1 base at J; junction bases unmatched: 1. CDR3 nucleotides: TGCAGCGTTGTGCGGGGGGGGAACACCGGGGAGCTGTTTTTT. Its translation is CSVVRGGNTGELFF.

This clonotype was counted ten times or more. CDR3 protein: CAGQTSGGQNEQFF. CDR3 DNA sequence: TGTGCCGGTCAGACTAGCGGGGGTCAAAATGAGCAGTTCTTC. The chain couples TRBV6-2 or TRBV6-3 to TRBJ2-1, with TRBD2 identical over 12 bases. Losses at the gene ends were 11 bases for V and 7 bases for J; bases not matched to a gene: 9. This CDR3 is 14 amino acids long. CDR1 and CDR2 from the germline V gene are MNHEY and SVGEGT.

V and J are TRBV7-2 and TRBJ2-1; 11 bases agree with TRBD2. V was pared by 2 bases and J by 8 bases, with 20 bases of the junction left unmatched. Per germline, CDR1 SGHTA and CDR2 FQGNSA. The CDR3 has 20 amino acids. The CDR3 region has the DNA TGTGCCAGCAGCTTAAAGGCGCGACCGCGACTAGCGGGAACGGGGGATGAGCAGTTCTTC. It codes for CASSLKARPRLAGTGDEQFF.

This clonotype was seen at least ten times. The CDR3 region has the DNA TGCAGCGTTTTCCAGGGGGGCACAGATACGCAGTATTTT. Translated, it gives CSVFQGGTDTQYF. The chain combines TRBV29-1 with TRBJ2-3; 7 bases fit TRBD1. CDR1 is SQVTM and CDR2 is ANQGSEA in the germline V gene. V gave up 5 bases and J gave up 1 base; unmatched junction bases: 3. The CDR3 spans 13 residues.